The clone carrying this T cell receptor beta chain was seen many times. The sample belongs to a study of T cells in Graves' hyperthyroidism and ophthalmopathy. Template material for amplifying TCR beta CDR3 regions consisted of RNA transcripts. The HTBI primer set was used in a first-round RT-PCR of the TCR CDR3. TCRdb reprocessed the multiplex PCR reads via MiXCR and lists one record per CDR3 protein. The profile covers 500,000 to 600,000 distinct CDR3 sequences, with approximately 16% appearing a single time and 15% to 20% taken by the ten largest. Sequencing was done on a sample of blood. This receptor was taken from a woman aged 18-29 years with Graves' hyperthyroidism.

This CDR3 reads CSARRDRGRGEQYF. DNA for the CDR3: TGCAGTGCTAGACGGGACAGGGGTCGAGGCGAGCAGTACTTC. The chain links TRBV20-1 to TRBJ2-7, with TRBD1 identical over 10 bases. Germline V gene data show CDR1 as DFQATT and CDR2 as SNEGSKA (reference sequence). The V and J ends lost 2 bases and 6 bases, in that order; junction bases with no gene match: 7. This CDR3 spans 14 amino acids.